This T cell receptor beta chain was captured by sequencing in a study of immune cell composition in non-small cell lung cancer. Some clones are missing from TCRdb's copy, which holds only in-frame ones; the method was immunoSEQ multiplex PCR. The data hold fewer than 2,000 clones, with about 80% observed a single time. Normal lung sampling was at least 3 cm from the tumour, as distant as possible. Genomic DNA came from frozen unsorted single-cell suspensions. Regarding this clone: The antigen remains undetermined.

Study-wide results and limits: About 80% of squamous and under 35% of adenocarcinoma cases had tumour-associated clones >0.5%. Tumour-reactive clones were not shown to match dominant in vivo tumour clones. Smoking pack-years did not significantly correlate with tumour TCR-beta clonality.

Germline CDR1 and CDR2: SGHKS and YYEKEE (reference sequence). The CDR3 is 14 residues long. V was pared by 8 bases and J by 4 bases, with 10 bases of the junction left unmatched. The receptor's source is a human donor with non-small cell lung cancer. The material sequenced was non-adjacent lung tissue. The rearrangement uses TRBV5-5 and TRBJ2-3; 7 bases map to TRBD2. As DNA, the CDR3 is TGTGCCAGTGCTGGCGGGAGAGGGGCAGATACGCAGTATTTT. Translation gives CASAGGRGADTQYF.